Below are 22 T cell receptor beta chains sequenced from a single sample in a study of CD8+ T cells in alopecia areata. Isolated RNA was reverse transcribed into cDNA used as the sequencing template. Only in-frame clones appear in the TCRdb table, and some are missing; sequencing was by immunoSEQ multiplex PCR. The repertoire holds roughly 98,000 clones, with approximately 60% as singletons. As for treatment: oral pan-JAK inhibitor, 5-10 mg twice daily. The source was CD8+ T cells sorted from blood, collected at week 4, from a patient treated with tofacitinib. All receptors come from a human donor with alopecia areata.

The V gene is TRBV9, the J gene TRBJ1-2; tentatively, D is TRBD1 (6 bases). Trimming shortened V by 3 bases and J by 8 bases, and 17 bases separated the two germline ends. CDR3 length: 14 residues. CDR1 SGDLS and CDR2 YYNGEE come from the germline V gene. The CDR3 here is CASSGTRQEVGYTF. The CDR3 bases are TGTGCCAGCAGCGGAACTCGACAGGAGGTCGGCTACACCTTC.

This clone came up a few times. V usage is TRBV4-1 and J usage is TRBJ2-5; TRBD1 is a possible D gene (6 bases). Germline assignment: CDR1 MGHRA and CDR2 YSYEKL. This CDR3 is built from 12 residues. The V end lost 0 bases, the J end lost 7 bases, and 6 bases lay between the germline ends. The CDR3 DNA reads as TGCGCCAGCAGCCAAGAAGGGGGGACCCAGTACTTC. Its protein product is CASSQEGGTQYF.

The chain links TRBV10-3 to TRBJ2-4, with TRBD1 identical over 7 bases. Trimming removed 3 bases from V and 0 bases from J; junction bases left unmatched: 5. The CDR3 runs to 16 residues. CDR1 ENHRY and CDR2 SYGVKD come from the germline V gene. DNA of the CDR3: TGTGCCATCAGTGACCGACAGGGTCTAGCCAAAAACATTCAGTACTTC. It translates to CAISDRQGLAKNIQYF.

This rearrangement joins TRBV9 to TRBJ2-1; 7 nucleotides agree with TRBD2. V lost 6 bases and J lost 10; bases outside the gene matches: 13. The V gene's germline CDR1 is SGDLS and CDR2 YYNGEE. There are 14 residues in the CDR3. The CDR3, as DNA: TGTGCCAGCAACCCCGGCGGGGGACGGTACGAGCAGTTCTTC. Its translation: CASNPGGGRYEQFF.

V and J are TRBV4-1 and TRBJ2-7, with no clear D. The V and J ends lost 0 bases and 0 bases respectively, with 9 bases between them. Germline V CDR1 and CDR2: MGHRA, YSYEKL. This CDR3 is built from 15 residues. The CDR3 reads CASSQEFDNSYEQYF. CDR3 sequence (DNA): TGCGCCAGCAGCCAAGAATTCGACAACTCCTACGAGCAGTACTTC.

V gene TRBV13 combines with J gene TRBJ2-7, with D tentatively TRBD1 or TRBD2 (5 bases each). V lost 1 base, J lost 0 bases, and 7 bases lay in between. The V gene's germline CDR1 is PRHDT and CDR2 FYEKMQ (reference sequence). The CDR3 spans 14 residues. CDR3 DNA sequence: TGTGCCAGCAGCTTAGAGGGGAGCTCCTACGAGCAGTACTTC. Its protein is CASSLEGSSYEQYF.

The chain is built from TRBV11-1 and TRBJ2-3; 8 bases are a match to TRBD2. The CDR3 spans 17 residues. Trimming at V came to 6 bases and at J to 3 bases, leaving 14 bases not matched to a gene. CDR1 SGHAT and CDR2 FQDESV come from the germline V gene (reference sequence). The CDR3 DNA is TGTGCCAGCAGTCCTATAAATCGAGCGGGAGAGACAGATACGCAGTATTTT. It is translated as CASSPINRAGETDTQYF.

The CDR3 nucleotides are TGTGCCAGCATTCCCAGGGGCCCCTACAATGAGCAGTTCTTC. As protein: CASIPRGPYNEQFF. The gene calls are TRBV28 and TRBJ2-1; the D gene is possibly TRBD1 (6 bases). CDR3 length: 14 amino acids. Germline V gene data show CDR1 as MDHEN and CDR2 as SYDVKM. Trimming cost V 7 bases and J 2 bases, with 12 bases left between them.

The chain recombines TRBV5-6 with TRBJ2-2; D is unresolved. The germline V gene has CDR1 SGHDT and CDR2 YYEEEE. Trimming cost V 2 bases and J 1 base, with 6 bases left between them. The CDR3 extends over 14 amino acids. CDR3 in DNA: TGTGCCAGCAGCTTAGCACAGAACACCGGGGAGCTGTTTTTT. This gives the protein CASSLAQNTGELFF.

V gene TRBV9 combines with J gene TRBJ2-5, with D perhaps matching TRBD1 (8 bases). TRBJ2-7 explains the end of the DNA better; the J call may be wrong. The V gene's germline CDR1 is SGDLS and CDR2 YYNGEE. CDR3 length: 15 amino acids. CDR3 loop: CASSVGTGRAYEQYF. The CDR3 DNA sequence: TGTGCCAGCAGCGTAGGGACAGGGAGGGCCTACGAGCAGTACTTC.

This clone was seen more than once but under ten times. The genes are TRBV29-1 and TRBJ2-7; a possible D gene is TRBD1 (6 bases). The V gene lost 5 bases and the J gene lost 3 bases, with 11 bases spanning the gap. Germline V gene data show CDR1 as SQVTM and CDR2 as ANQGSEA. CDR3 length: 12 amino acids. CDR3 loop: CSVSNRDYEQYF. DNA of the CDR3: TGCAGCGTTAGTAACAGGGACTACGAGCAGTACTTC.

This clone was observed a handful of times. The J gene is TRBJ1-2, the V gene TRBV29-1; D might be TRBD1 (6 bases). The CDR3 is 13 residues long. CDR1 and CDR2 (germline): SQVTM, ANQGSEA. V lost 7 bases to trimming and J lost 4 bases, with 16 bases between them. The CDR3 loop is CSADKEQGYGYTF. For the CDR3, the DNA is TGCAGCGCCGACAAAGAACAGGGCTATGGCTACACCTTC.

This clone occurred many times. This chain links TRBV5-5 with TRBJ1-1; possible D gene TRBD1, 5 bases. The V end was cut by 0 bases, the J end by 4 bases, with 10 bases between. CDR1 is SGHKS and CDR2 is YYEKEE in the germline V gene (reference sequence). The CDR3 has 14 amino acids. Written as DNA, the CDR3 is TGTGCCAGCAGCTTGGTGATGGGGGTCACTGAAGCTTTCTTT. Translating it yields CASSLVMGVTEAFF.

The CDR3 sequence is CASSPTGGNQPQHF. In nucleotides, the CDR3 is TGTGCCAGCAGTCCTACAGGGGGCAATCAGCCCCAGCATTTT. This chain joins TRBV27 and TRBJ1-5; 7 positions agree with TRBD1. The CDR3 spans 14 residues. The V gene end was trimmed by 5 bases and the J gene end by 2 bases; junction bases not matched to a gene: 3. Germline V gene lookup returns CDR1 MNHEY and CDR2 SMNVEV (reference sequence).

The chain links TRBV2 to TRBJ2-4; 11 nucleotides agree with TRBD1. The trim removed 4 bases at V and 2 bases at J, leaving 4 bases unmatched. This CDR3 spans 16 amino acids. Germline CDR1 and CDR2: SNHLY and FYNNEI. CDR3 bases: TGTGCCAGCAGTGCCGGACAGGGGGCGTCCAAAAACATTCAGTACTTC. Amino acids: CASSAGQGASKNIQYF.

This sequence joins TRBV9 and TRBJ2-3, with D unresolved. V shed 0 bases and J shed 4 bases, with 6 bases lying between them. CDR3 length: 13 amino acids. In germline, CDR1 is SGDLS, CDR2 YYNGEE. CDR3 in DNA: TGTGCCAGCAGCGTAGGGATAGCAGATACGCAGTATTTT. It translates to CASSVGIADTQYF.

The CDR3 here is CASSTTGYGYTF. In DNA, the CDR3 is TGTGCCAGCAGTACGACAGGATATGGCTACACCTTC. The chain has TRBV27 and TRBJ1-2; TRBD1 might be the D (6 bases). The CDR3 is 12 amino acids. Trimming removed 5 bases from V and 5 bases from J, with 9 bases in between. From germline, CDR1 is MNHEY and CDR2 SMNVEV (reference sequence).

The chain combines TRBV27 with TRBJ2-7; the D is unclear. In germline, CDR1 is MNHEY, CDR2 SMNVEV (reference sequence). The CDR3 is 12 amino acids. The V and J ends lost 5 bases and 0 bases respectively, with 5 bases between them. In nucleotides, the CDR3 is TGTGCCAGCAGTCTCGACTCCTACGAGCAGTACTTC. It translates to CASSLDSYEQYF.

V is TRBV5-1 and J is TRBJ2-5; D may be TRBD2 (6 bases). With 6 bases removed from V and 2 bases from J, the gap between germline ends came to 14 bases. Germline V lookup: CDR1 SGHRS, CDR2 YFSETQ. This CDR3 spans 14 amino acids. The CDR3: CASNFAGNQETQYF. CDR3 sequence (DNA): TGCGCCAGCAACTTCGCGGGGAATCAAGAGACCCAGTACTTC.

The chain uses TRBV14 and TRBJ2-7, with no clear D. Germline lookup yields CDR1 SGHDN and CDR2 FVKESK. Trimming removed 1 base from V and 2 bases from J, with 15 bases in between. The CDR3 consists of 16 residues. CDR3 sequence: CASSQALDGFTYEQYF. The DNA for the CDR3 is TGTGCCAGCAGCCAAGCCCTGGACGGATTTACCTACGAGCAGTACTTC.

J is TRBJ2-1 and V is TRBV19, with D unclear. Deletions cut 4 bases from V and 2 bases from J, with 6 bases between. The CDR3 contains 13 residues. Germline V gene data show CDR1 as LNHDA and CDR2 as SQIVND (reference sequence). The CDR3 coding sequence is TGTGCCAGTAGTAGGGTCGCCTACAATGAGCAGTTCTTC. This sequence encodes CASSRVAYNEQFF.

This clone came up a few times. This rearrangement joins TRBV29-1 to TRBJ1-2; TRBD1 matches at 8 bases. The CDR3 length is 15 residues. V trimming: 7 bases; J trimming: 1 base; junction bases outside the gene matches: 11. In germline, CDR1 is SQVTM, CDR2 ANQGSEA. This chain's CDR3 is CSGITGTGSNYGYTF. CDR3 nucleotide sequence: TGCAGCGGCATTACCGGGACAGGAAGTAACTATGGCTACACCTTC. Full variable domain (rest looked up from reference TRBV29-1 and TRBJ1-2): SAVISQKPSRDICQRGTSLTIQCQVDSQVTMMFWYRQQPGQSLTLIATANQGSEATYESGFVIDKFPISRPNLTFSTLTVSNMSPEDSSIYLCSGITGTGSNYGYTFGSGTRLTVV.